Sequencing of this T cell receptor (beta chain) was carried out in a study of T cell responses to AZD1222 COVID-19 vaccine (dated by TCRdb to about 2021). Broadly, across the study: AZD1222 recipients whose second dose came at about 4 weeks and those whose second dose came at about 12 weeks were combined into one group, since spike-specific TCR depth and breadth did not differ between the two schedules. Trial participants were enrolled by age into subgroups of 18-55, 56-69 and 70-plus years, and roughly 160, 29 and 62 TCR-sequenced participants, respectively, were included in these subgroups. A total of approximately 240 trial participants underwent TCR sequencing, of whom 200 to 220 received two doses of AZD1222 and about 25 received two doses of the MenACWY control vaccine.

The time point label corresponds to: baseline before first vaccination. Vaccinee samples were obtained from the UK trials COV001 and COV002, which included a single-blind randomized controlled phase 2/3 trial of AZD1222 (ChAdOx1 nCoV-19) in healthy adults. For TCRbeta chain sequencing, PBMC samples were collected from trial participants at day 0 and at day 28 after the second dose. As regards this clone: The antigen this receptor binds is unknown. Base-call qualities are not available, and no considerably larger clone is one nucleotide away.

The CDR3 regions of human TCRbeta chains were subjected to immunosequencing. In the original analysis: TCRs in the repertoires were compared against a reference library of SARS-CoV-2-specific TCRs that had been generated with the MIRA antigen-specificity platform. Breadth meant the fraction of unique TCRs that were SARS-CoV-2-associated, whereas depth meant the fraction of total T cells that were SARS-CoV-2-associated. Each spike-specific TCR was assigned to its reactive spike region and to a CD4 or CD8 class using the MIRA data. Log10-transformed breadth and depth values were compared by one-way ANOVA with Sidak's multiple comparisons tests. Sourced from immuneACCESS, this table was stored by TCRdb with only in-frame sequences that have V and J called. A share of the clones is absent; for the studies checked, an unresolved V gene accounts for under half, and the remainder has no known explanation. V and J calls and clone size are those listed in that table; D and trimming were worked out from the DNA. The sample table contains about 150,000 clones; only one count was recorded for 94% of them. Around 1.3% of the sample belongs to the ten largest clones.

Study-wide conclusions, independent of this receptor: After two AZD1222 doses, spike-specific TCR breadth and depth were significantly higher than at day 0 and than in MenACWY recipients. CD4 TCRs associated with the vaccine covered the entire spike protein, and the dominant responses were in regions 160-218 and 743-854. Participants were mostly white British, with more females than males. The authors suggested clonal diversity may have been underestimated. Conclusions about previously exposed vaccinees were limited because only a handful of AZD1222 recipients were SARS-CoV-2 seropositive at baseline. Because no samples from the day 14 peak response were available, repertoires could be characterized only after the peak T cell response. Epitopes outside the regions mutated in the B.1.351 and B.1.1.7 variants were reportedly recognized by nearly half of the unique spike-specific TCRs. In the small 56-69-year group, the increase in depth fell short of significance, most likely because of low power.

The clonotype comes from an adult in good health. The specimen was peripheral blood, collected on day 0 of AZD1222 vaccination.

The sequence in DNA is TGTGCCAGCAGTCGGCCGACAGGGCGAAAGCAAGAGACCCAGTACTTC. Translated, this is CASSRPTGRKQETQYF. The chain employs TRBV5-4 and TRBJ2-5, with TRBD1 identical over 7 junction bases. Trimming takes 5 bases off V and 2 bases off J; junction bases not matched to a gene: 12. CDR1 SGHNT and CDR2 YYREEE are derived from the germline V gene (reference sequence). CDR3 length: 16 amino acids, cysteine to phenylalanine. The kept DNA is CDR3 alone, 48 bases in frame from the first base.